These 14 T cell receptor beta chains originate from one sample sequenced in a study of molecular identifiers for immune sequencing clone quantification. From the PCR reads, TCRdb called clonotypes with MiXCR, one entry per CDR3 protein. The sample records some 680,000 distinct CDR3 sequences, approximately 24% being singletons. The sequenced sample was naive CD8+ T cells from blood, with Jurkat cell RNA spiked in. The subset was: FACS-sorted CD8+CD4-CCR7+CD45RA+ naive T cells. The receptors were gathered from a human donor in good health. Some libraries in this study had Jurkat cell RNA spiked in.

This clonotype was detected only a few times. This chain links TRBV11-2 with TRBJ2-7; D possibly corresponds to TRBD1 (6 bases). This CDR3 is built from 13 residues. V was pared by 2 bases and J by 5 bases, with 10 bases between. The germline V gene encodes CDR1 SGHAT and CDR2 FQNNGV. CDR3 nucleotides: TGTGCCAGCAGCTTAACGGGACAAGACGAGCAGTACTTC. It codes for CASSLTGQDEQYF. The full variable domain, completed using reference TRBV11-2 and TRBJ2-7, is EAGVAQSPRYKIIEKRQSVAFWCNPISGHATLYWYQQILGQGPKLLIQFQNNGVVDDSQLPKDRFSAERLKGVDSTLKIQPAKLEDSAVYLCASSLTGQDEQYFGPGTRLTVT.

The sample holds many counts of this clonotype. This chain connects TRBV5-8 to TRBJ2-3; perhaps TRBD1 as D (6 bases). V lost 2 bases and J 0 bases, leaving 13 bases between the germline ends. The V gene's germline CDR1 is SGHTS and CDR2 YDEGEE. The CDR3 has 16 residues. This CDR3 reads CASSFGTSTSTDTQYF. The CDR3 coding sequence is TGTGCCAGCAGCTTTGGGACATCCACTAGCACAGATACGCAGTATTTT.

This clonotype was detected many times. The J gene is TRBJ1-1, the V gene TRBV12-5; D is ambiguous. The V end was cut by 0 bases, the J end by 2 bases, with 7 bases between. The germline CDR1 and CDR2 sequences are LGHNT and FRNRAP. The CDR3 covers 14 residues. CDR3 DNA sequence: TGTGCTAGTGGTTTGGTGAAAACCAACACTGAAGCTTTCTTT. This sequence encodes CASGLVKTNTEAFF.

About this clonotype: A much larger clone lies one base from this, so it may be a read error. CDR3 coding DNA: TGTGCCAGCAGCGTAGAAGCGGTCACTGAAGCTTTCTTT. Translated: CASSVEAVTEAFF. The chain links TRBV9 to TRBJ1-1; D is ambiguous. This CDR3 is built from 13 residues. Between the trimmed V and J ends, which lost 0 bases and 4 bases, there was a span of 7 bases. CDR1 is SGDLS and CDR2 is YYNGEE in the germline V gene. The variable domain in full, with the rest retrieved from reference TRBV9 and TRBJ1-1, is DSGVTQTPKHLITATGQRVTLRCSPRSGDLSVYWYQQSLDQGLQFLIQYYNGEERAKGNILERFSAQQFPDLHSELNLSSLELGDSALYFCASSVEAVTEAFFGQGTRLTVV.

This clonotype occurred once. A much larger clone differs from this one at a single base, so this may be a read error. The chain recombines TRBV25-1 with TRBJ2-4; 10 bases fit TRBD1. CDR3 size: 14 residues. The germline V gene encodes CDR1 MGHDK and CDR2 SYGVNS. CDR3 in DNA: TGTGCCAGCAGTGGACAGGGGGCCAAAACCATTCAGTACTTC. It codes for CASSGQGAKTIQYF. The whole variable domain, filled in from reference TRBV25-1 and TRBJ2-4, reads EADIYQTPRYLVIGTGKKITLECSQTMGHDKMYWYQQDPGMELHLIHYSYGVNSTEKGDLSSESTVSRIRTEHFPLTLESARPSHTSQYLCASSGQGAKTIQYFGAGTRLSVL.

This clonotype occurred many times. The chain's CDR3 is CASSYTSSEKLFF. The CDR3 nucleotides are TGTGCCAGCAGTTACACCAGCAGTGAAAAACTGTTTTTT. This chain connects TRBV7-9 to TRBJ1-4, with unresolved D. The CDR3 consists of 13 residues. V lost 6 bases, J lost 7 bases, and 12 bases lay in between. The germline V gene has CDR1 SEHNR and CDR2 FQNEAQ (reference sequence). Complete variable domain (other parts from reference TRBV7-9 and TRBJ1-4): DTGVSQNPRHKITKRGQNVTFRCDPISEHNRLYWYRQTLGQGPEFLTYFQNEAQLEKSRLLSDRFSAERPKGSFSTLEIQRTEQGDSAMYLCASSYTSSEKLFFGSGTQLSVL.

As to this clonotype: An end of the junction does not agree with germline; a read error may underlie this. The chain uses TRBV19 and TRBJ2-2, with a weak D call TRBD2 (6 bases). There are 15 residues in the CDR3. CDR1 LNHDA and CDR2 SQIVND come from the germline V gene (reference sequence). CDR3 coding DNA: TGTGCCAGTAGCTGGGACGGTGGGTGGACCGGGGGGCTGTTTTTT. Protein: CASSWDGGWTGGLFF.

There are many counts of this clonotype. The chain links TRBV5-1 to TRBJ2-7, with D unresolved. Trimming pared 0 bases from V and 3 bases from J, leaving 13 bases between. Germline-derived CDR1 and CDR2 are SGHRS and YFSETQ. This CDR3 region has 15 residues. In DNA form, the CDR3 reads TGCGCCAGCAGCTTGGGAGTTGGTCTGAACTACGAGCAGTACTTC. It is translated as CASSLGVGLNYEQYF.

This clonotype was seen many times. V gene TRBV28 combines with J gene TRBJ2-3; tentatively, D is TRBD2 (6 bases). V lost 5 bases, J lost 1 base, and 16 bases lay in between. The CDR3 runs 16 residues. Germline CDR1 reads MDHEN; CDR2 reads SYDVKM. Here the CDR3 reads CASSRPRGTGTDTQYF. The CDR3 DNA reads TGTGCCAGCAGTCGCCCACGGGGGACTGGCACAGATACGCAGTATTTT.

This clonotype came up a few times. The V gene is TRBV19, the J gene TRBJ1-1; D is uncertain. V was clipped by 0 bases and J by 4 bases, with 12 bases between them. The germline V gene encodes CDR1 LNHDA and CDR2 SQIVND (reference sequence). The CDR3 spans 15 residues. CDR3 amino acids: CASSIDLGAATEAFF. In DNA form, the CDR3 reads TGTGCCAGTAGTATAGATCTGGGAGCGGCCACTGAAGCTTTCTTT.

This clonotype was picked up a small number of times. A read error may be the cause here, since a much bigger clone is one base away. The genes are TRBV4-1 and TRBJ1-1, with unresolved D. This CDR3 is 13 amino acids long. Trimming took off 7 bases at V and 4 bases at J, with 13 bases between the two ends. Per the germline V gene, CDR1 is MGHRA and CDR2 is YSYEKL. The DNA of the CDR3 is TGCGCCAGCAACCAGGCTTTTGGCACTGAAGCTTTCTTT. Amino acid sequence: CASNQAFGTEAFF.

In this sample, this clonotype turned up a few times. The rearrangement uses TRBV6-6 and TRBJ1-3; tentative D call: TRBD1 (6 bases). The V end was cut by 6 bases, the J end by 2 bases, with 17 bases between. In germline, CDR1 is MNHNY, CDR2 SVGAGI (reference sequence). CDR3 length: 16 residues. CDR3 DNA: TGTGCCAGCAGCCCCGCCGGAGGGGGACCTGGAAACACCATATATTTT. Its protein product is CASSPAGGGPGNTIYF.

In regard to this clonotype: The missing conserved phenylalanine or tryptophan at the end of this CDR3 makes a read error likely. The chain recombines TRBV19 with TRBJ1-1, with TRBD1 matching 8 bases. The CDR3 has 13 amino acids. Losses at the gene ends were 3 bases for V and 11 bases for J; bases not matched to a gene: 8. The germline V gene encodes CDR1 LNHDA and CDR2 SQIVND (reference sequence). The CDR3 is CASSIGQGTGAFL. The DNA for the CDR3 is TGTGCCAGTAGTATTGGACAGGGCACTGGCGCTTTCTTA.

The chain couples TRBV24-1 to TRBJ1-5, with D hard to call. The CDR3 sequence is 15 residues long. The ends were cut back, 2 bases at V and 4 bases at J, with 11 bases in the middle. CDR1 is KGHDR, CDR2 SFDVKD, per germline. The CDR3 loop is CATSDYPEDNQPQHF. In nucleotides, the CDR3 is TGTGCCACCAGTGATTATCCAGAGGATAATCAGCCCCAGCATTTT.